The sequence of this T cell receptor (beta chain) was determined in a study of blood T cell repertoires in COVID-19. Study information: COVID-19 samples collected from the United States, Italy and Spain covered acute and convalescent phases. The cDNA or gDNA used as material had been derived from T cells, B-cell-depleted T cells, or PBMCs.

CDR3 length equals 13 residues. Methods used by the authors: Estimated nucleated cell counts came from reference gene primer amplification. Repertoires were generated with immunoSEQ multiplex PCR, while TCRdb's copy carries only in-frame clones and drops some. The V and J calls and clone size are taken from that table; D and trimming were inferred from the DNA. The sample has over 150,000 clones; approximately 86% are singletons. The V and J genes are TRBV21-1 and TRBJ2-1; TRBD2, the table's D call, lacks a check against the DNA. TRBV21-1 counts as a pseudogene. The specimen sequenced was peripheral blood. The TCR originated in a woman of 80 years or more with COVID-19, enrolled during active disease. CDR3 protein: CASSKEDGGEQFF. The CDR3 region has the DNA TGTGCCAGCAGCAAAGAGGACGGGGGTGAGCAGTTCTTC.